This TCR beta chain was sequenced in a study of cytomegalovirus exposure and HLA in healthy donors. Study-level findings and limits: Most TCR sequences were seen very rarely across donors, but some public TCRs occurred in many.

In regard to this clone: Antigen: not known.

Assay: immunoSEQ multiplex PCR; the TCRdb copy retains only in-frame clones and omits some. The sample contains roughly 240,000 clones, just under 90% of which appear only once. This receptor was taken from a man aged 18 to 29 in good health and CMV-seronegative. Sequencing was carried out using PBMCs.

The CDR3 sequence: CASSGSQGSYEQYF. The CDR3 DNA sequence: TGTGCCAGCAGTGGCTCACAGGGATCCTACGAGCAGTACTTC. The V and J genes are TRBV28 and TRBJ2-7; perhaps TRBD1 as D (6 bases). The CDR3 runs to 14 residues. Trimming took 5 bases from V and 1 from J, leaving 12 bases between them. Germline CDR1 MDHEN, CDR2 SYDVKM.